This TCR beta chain was obtained from a study of glioma-infiltrating T cells after dendritic cell vaccination. Profiled with immunoSEQ multiplex PCR; TCRdb holds only in-frame clones, not every one. The top ten clones hold over 2.5% of a sample with 90,000 to 110,000 clones, around 90% of them seen once. Time point in this sample: after dendritic cell vaccination, including at tumor progression/relapse. The ends were cut back, 2 bases at V and 0 bases at J, with 14 bases in the middle. The CDR3 is 17 residues long. From germline, CDR1 is PRHDT and CDR2 FYEKMQ (reference sequence). The TCR originated in a human donor with glioblastoma. The input for sequencing was blood, taken after dendritic cell vaccination. The chain couples TRBV13 to TRBJ1-3; possible D gene TRBD1, 6 bases. The CDR3 sequence: CASSLSLRGISGNTIYF. The CDR3 DNA reads TGTGCCAGCAGCTTATCCTTAAGGGGGATCTCTGGAAACACCATATATTTT.